Given below is one T cell receptor (beta chain) in context. The protocol was immunoSEQ multiplex PCR, while the TCRdb copy is restricted to in-frame clones and leaves out a portion. The sample yields roughly 62,000 clones, about 85% seen once. This record belongs to a study of OX40 agonist ivuxolimab in advanced cancers. For the study at large: Dose-escalation subjects each had hepatocellular carcinoma, melanoma, renal cell or head and neck cancer.

The germline gives CDR1 SQVTM, CDR2 ANQGSEA. The CDR3 is 16 amino acids. V gave up 2 bases and J gave up 3 bases, with 19 bases separating them. This sequence joins TRBV29-1 and TRBJ1-1, with D possibly TRBD1 on 6 matching bases. The TCR sequence derives from an adult with an advanced solid tumor such as melanoma, head and neck, liver or kidney cancer. The sequencing used CD4+ or CD8+ T cells sorted from blood, collected in a trial of the OX40 agonist ivuxolimab. CDR3 region: CSVERGVGGWDTEAFF. DNA for the CDR3: TGCAGCGTTGAAAGGGGTGTAGGGGGGTGGGACACTGAAGCTTTCTTT.